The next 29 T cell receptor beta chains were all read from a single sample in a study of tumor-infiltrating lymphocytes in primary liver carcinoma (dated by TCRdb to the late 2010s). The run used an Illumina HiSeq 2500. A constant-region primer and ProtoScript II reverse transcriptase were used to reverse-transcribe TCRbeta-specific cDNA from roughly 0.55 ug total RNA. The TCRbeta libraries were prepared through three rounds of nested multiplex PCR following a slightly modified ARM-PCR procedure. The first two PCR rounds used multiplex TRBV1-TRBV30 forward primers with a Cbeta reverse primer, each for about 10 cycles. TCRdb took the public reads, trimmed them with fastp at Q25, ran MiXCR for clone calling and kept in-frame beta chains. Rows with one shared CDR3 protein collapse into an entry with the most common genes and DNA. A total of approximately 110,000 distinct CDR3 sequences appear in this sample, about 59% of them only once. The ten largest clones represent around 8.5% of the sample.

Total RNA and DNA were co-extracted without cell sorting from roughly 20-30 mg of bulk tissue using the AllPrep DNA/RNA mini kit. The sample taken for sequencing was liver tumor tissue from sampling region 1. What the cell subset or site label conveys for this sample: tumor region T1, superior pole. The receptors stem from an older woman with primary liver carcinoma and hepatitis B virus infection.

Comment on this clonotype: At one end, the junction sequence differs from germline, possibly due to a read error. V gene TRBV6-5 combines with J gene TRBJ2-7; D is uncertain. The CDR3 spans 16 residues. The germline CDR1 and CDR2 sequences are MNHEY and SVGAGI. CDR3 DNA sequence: TGTACCAGCAGACCACGACGGACCAACGCCGTATACGAGCAGTACTTC. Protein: CTSRPRRTNAVYEQYF.

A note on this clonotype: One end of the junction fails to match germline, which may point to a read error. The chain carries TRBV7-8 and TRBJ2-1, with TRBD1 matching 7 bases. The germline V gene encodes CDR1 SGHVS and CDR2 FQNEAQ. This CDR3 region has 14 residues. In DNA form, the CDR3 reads TGTGCCGGCAGCTTAGGACAGGATCTGAATGAGCAGTTCTTC. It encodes CAGSLGQDLNEQFF.

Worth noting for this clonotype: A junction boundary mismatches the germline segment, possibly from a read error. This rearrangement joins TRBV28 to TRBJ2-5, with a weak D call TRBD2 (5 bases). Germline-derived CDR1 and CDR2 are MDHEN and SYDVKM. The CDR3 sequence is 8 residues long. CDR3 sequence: CASGPGKF. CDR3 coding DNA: TGTGCCAGCGGCCCCGGGAAGTTC. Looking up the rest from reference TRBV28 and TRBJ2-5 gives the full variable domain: DVKVTQSSRYLVKRTGEKVFLECVQDMDHENMFWYRQDPGLGLRLIYFSYDVKMKEKGDIPEGYSVSREKKERFSLILESASTNQTSMYLCASGPGKFGPGTRLLVL.

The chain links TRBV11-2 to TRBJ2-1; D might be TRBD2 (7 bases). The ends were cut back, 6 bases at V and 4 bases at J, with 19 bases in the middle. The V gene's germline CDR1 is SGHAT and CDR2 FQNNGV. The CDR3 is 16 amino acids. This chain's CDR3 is CASSLRGALAYNEQFF. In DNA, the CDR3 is TGTGCCAGCAGTTTACGGGGGGCCCTGGCTTACAATGAGCAGTTCTTC.

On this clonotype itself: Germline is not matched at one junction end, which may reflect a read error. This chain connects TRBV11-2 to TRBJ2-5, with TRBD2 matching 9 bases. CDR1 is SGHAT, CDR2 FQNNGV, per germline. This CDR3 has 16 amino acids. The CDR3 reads CASIYSRGSGRETQYF. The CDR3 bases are TGTGCCAGCATCTACTCTCGTGGTAGCGGGAGAGAGACCCAGTATTTC. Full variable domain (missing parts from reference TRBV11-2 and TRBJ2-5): EAGVAQSPRYKIIEKRQSVAFWCNPISGHATLYWYQQILGQGPKLLIQFQNNGVVDDSQLPKDRFSAERLKGVDSTLKIQPAKLEDSAVYLCASIYSRGSGRETQYFGPGTRLLVL.

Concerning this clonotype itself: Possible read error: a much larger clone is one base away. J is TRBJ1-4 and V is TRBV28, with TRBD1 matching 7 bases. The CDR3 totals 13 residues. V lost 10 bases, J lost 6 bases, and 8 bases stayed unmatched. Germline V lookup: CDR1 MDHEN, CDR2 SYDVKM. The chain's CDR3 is CANGTATYEKLFF. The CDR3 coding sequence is TGTGCCAACGGGACAGCTACTTATGAAAAACTGTTTTTT.

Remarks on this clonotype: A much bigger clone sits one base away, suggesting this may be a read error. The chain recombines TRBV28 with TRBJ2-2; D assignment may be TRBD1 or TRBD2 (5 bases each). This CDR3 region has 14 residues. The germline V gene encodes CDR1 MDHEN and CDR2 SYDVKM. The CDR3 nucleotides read TGTGCCAGCAGTTGGCCGAGGGGCACCGGGGAGCTGTTATTT. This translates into CASSWPRGTGELLF.

The CDR3 sequence is CASREGALSGANVLTF. CDR3 coding DNA: TGTGCCAGCAGGGAAGGGGCTCTCTCTGGGGCCAACGTCCTGACTTTC. This chain uses TRBV5-4 with TRBJ2-6; D is possibly TRBD1 (5 bases). CDR1 is SGHNT, CDR2 YYREEE, per germline (reference sequence). V lost 5 bases and J 0 bases, leaving 12 bases between the germline ends. This CDR3 has 16 amino acids.

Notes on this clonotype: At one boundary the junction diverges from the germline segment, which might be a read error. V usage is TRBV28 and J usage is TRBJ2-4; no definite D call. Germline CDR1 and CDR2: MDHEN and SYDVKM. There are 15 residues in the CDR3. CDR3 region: CGSSLRYLAKNIQYF. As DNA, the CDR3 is TGTGGCAGCAGTTTACGCTACCTAGCCAAAAACATTCAGTACTTC.

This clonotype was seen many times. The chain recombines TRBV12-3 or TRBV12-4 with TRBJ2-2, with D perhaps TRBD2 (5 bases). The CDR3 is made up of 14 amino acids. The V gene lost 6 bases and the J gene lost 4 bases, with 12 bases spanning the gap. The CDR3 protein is CASSGEVGTGELFF. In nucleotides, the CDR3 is TGTGCCAGCAGCGGGGAAGTGGGCACCGGGGAGCTGTTTTTT.

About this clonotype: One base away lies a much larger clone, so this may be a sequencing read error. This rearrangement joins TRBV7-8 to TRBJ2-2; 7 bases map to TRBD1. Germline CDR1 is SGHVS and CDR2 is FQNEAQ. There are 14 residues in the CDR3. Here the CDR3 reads CASGFRQGPGELFF. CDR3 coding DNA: TGTGCCAGCGGCTTTCGACAGGGACCCGGGGAGCTGTTTTTT.

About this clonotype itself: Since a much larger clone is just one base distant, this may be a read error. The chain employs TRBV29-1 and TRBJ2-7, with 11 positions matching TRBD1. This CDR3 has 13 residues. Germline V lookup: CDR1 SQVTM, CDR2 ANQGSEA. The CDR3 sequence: CSVAKDRGLEQNF. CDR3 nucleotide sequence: TGCAGCGTTGCTAAGGACAGGGGGCTCGAGCAGAACTTC.

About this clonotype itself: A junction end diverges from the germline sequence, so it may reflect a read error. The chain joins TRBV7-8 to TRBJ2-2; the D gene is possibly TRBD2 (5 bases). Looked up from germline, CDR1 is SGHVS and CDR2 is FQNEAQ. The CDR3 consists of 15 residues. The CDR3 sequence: CDSSLTGSFAGELFF. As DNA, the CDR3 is TGTGACAGCAGCTTAACGGGGAGTTTCGCCGGGGAGCTGTTTTTC.

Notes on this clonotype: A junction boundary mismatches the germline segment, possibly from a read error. This chain's CDR3 is CASSPRDRGHNTIHF. The DNA of the CDR3 is TGTGCCAGCTCACCTCGTGACAGGGGGCATAACACCATACATTTT. This chain connects TRBV18 to TRBJ1-3, with TRBD1 matching over 10 bases. Looked up from germline, CDR1 is KGHSH and CDR2 is LQKENI. The CDR3 is made up of 15 amino acids.

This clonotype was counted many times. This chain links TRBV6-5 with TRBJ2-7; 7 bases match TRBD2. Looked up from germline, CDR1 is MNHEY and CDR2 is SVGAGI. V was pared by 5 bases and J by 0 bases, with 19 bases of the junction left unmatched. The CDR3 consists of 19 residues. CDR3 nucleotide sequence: TGTGCCAGCAGTCGGACCGCGGAATTCCAGCGGGGTAGCTCCTACGAGCAGTACTTC. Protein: CASSRTAEFQRGSSYEQYF.

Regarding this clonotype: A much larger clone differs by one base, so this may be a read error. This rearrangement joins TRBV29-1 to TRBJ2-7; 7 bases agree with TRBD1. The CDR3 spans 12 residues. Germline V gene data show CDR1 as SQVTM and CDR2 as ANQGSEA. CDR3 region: CSVTGQTYERYF. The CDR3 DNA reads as TGCAGCGTCACGGGACAGACCTACGAGCGGTACTTC.

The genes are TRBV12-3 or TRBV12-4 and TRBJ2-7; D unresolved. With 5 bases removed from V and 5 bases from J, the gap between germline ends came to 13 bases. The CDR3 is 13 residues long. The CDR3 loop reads CASSSRTHHEQYF. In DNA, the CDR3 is TGTGCCAGCAGTAGCCGGACCCACCACGAGCAGTACTTC.

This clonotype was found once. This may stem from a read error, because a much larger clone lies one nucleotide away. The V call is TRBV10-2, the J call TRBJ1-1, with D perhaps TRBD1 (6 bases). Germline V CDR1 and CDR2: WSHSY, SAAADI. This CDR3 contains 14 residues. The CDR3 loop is CASSEQGMNTAAFF. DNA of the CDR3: TGCGCCAGCAGTGAGCAGGGGATGAACACTGCAGCTTTCTTT.

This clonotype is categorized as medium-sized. As DNA, the CDR3 is TGCAGCGTTGGAGGGGAGGGTTCGAGGGAAAACTATGGCTACACCTTC. Translation gives CSVGGEGSRENYGYTF. J is TRBJ1-2 and V is TRBV29-1; TRBD1 is a possible D gene (5 bases). The germline V and J ends were trimmed by 4 bases and 2 bases, with 20 bases remaining between them. CDR3 length equals 16 residues. CDR1 is SQVTM and CDR2 is ANQGSEA in the germline V gene.

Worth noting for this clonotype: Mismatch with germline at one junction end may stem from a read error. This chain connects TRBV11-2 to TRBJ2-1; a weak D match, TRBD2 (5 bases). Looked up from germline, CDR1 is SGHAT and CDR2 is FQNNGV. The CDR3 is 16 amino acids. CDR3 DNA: TGTGTCAGCAGCCCAGGACTCAGCAGGAGCTGGAATGAGCAGTTCTTC. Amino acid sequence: CVSSPGLSRSWNEQFF. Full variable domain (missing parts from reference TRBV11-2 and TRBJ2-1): EAGVAQSPRYKIIEKRQSVAFWCNPISGHATLYWYQQILGQGPKLLIQFQNNGVVDDSQLPKDRFSAERLKGVDSTLKIQPAKLEDSAVYLCVSSPGLSRSWNEQFFGPGTRLTVL.

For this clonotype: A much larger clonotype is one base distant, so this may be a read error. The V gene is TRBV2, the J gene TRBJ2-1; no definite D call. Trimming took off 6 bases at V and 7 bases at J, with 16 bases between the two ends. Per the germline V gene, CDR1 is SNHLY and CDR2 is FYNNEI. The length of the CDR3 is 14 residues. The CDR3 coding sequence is TGTGCCAGCAGGGCTGTGAGTATCGATAATGAGCAGTTCTTC. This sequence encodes CASRAVSIDNEQFF.

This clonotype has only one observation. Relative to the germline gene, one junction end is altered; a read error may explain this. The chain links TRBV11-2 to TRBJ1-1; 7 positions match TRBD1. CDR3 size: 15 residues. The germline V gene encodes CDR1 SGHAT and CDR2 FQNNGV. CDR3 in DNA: TGTGCCTGCAGCTTAGACCCGACAGGGCTAACTGATGCTTTCTTT. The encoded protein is CACSLDPTGLTDAFF.

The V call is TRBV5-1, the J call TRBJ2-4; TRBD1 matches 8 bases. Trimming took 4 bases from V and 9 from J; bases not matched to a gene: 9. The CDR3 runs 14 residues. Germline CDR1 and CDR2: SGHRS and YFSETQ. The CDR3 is CASSLTGQGGIQYF. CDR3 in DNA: TGCGCCAGCAGCCTGACAGGACAGGGCGGCATTCAGTACTTC. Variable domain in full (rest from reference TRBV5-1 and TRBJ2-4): KAGVTQTPRYLIKTRGQQVTLSCSPISGHRSVSWYQQTPGQGLQFLFEYFSETQRNKGNFPGRFSGRQFSNSRSEMNVSTLELGDSALYLCASSLTGQGGIQYFGAGTRLSVL.

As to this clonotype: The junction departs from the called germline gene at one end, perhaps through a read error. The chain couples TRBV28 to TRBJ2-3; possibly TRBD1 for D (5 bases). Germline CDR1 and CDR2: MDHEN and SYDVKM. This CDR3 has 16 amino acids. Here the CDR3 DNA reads TGTGCCAGCAGTTCCCCCGCTATGGCAGGGTCAGACACGCAGTATTTT. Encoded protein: CASSSPAMAGSDTQYF.

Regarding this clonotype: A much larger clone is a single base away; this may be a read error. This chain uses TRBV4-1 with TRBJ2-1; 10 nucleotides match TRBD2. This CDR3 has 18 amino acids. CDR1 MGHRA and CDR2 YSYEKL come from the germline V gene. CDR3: CASSQDLRTSGAYNEQSF. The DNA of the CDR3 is TGCGCCAGCAGCCAAGATCTTCGGACTAGCGGAGCCTACAATGAGCAGTCCTTC.

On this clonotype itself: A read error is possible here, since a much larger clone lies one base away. CDR3 DNA: TGTGCCAGCAGTTTAGGAGTCGGGAGGGCCAACGAGCGGTACTTC. Translating gives CASSLGVGRANERYF. The V call is TRBV12-3 or TRBV12-4, the J call TRBJ2-7; 8 nucleotides align to TRBD2. The CDR3 totals 15 residues.

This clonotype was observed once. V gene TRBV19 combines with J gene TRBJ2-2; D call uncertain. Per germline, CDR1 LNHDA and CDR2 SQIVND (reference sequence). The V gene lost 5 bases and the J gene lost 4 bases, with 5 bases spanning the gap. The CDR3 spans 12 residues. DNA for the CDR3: TGTGCCAGTAGTCTACTCACCGGGGAGCTGTTTTTT. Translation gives CASSLLTGELFF.

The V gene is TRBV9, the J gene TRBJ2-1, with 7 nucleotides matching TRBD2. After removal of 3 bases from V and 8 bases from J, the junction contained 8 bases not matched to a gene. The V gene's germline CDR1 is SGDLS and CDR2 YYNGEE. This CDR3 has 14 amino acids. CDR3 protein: CASSARLARDEQFF. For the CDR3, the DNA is TGTGCCAGCAGCGCCCGACTAGCCAGGGATGAGCAGTTCTTC. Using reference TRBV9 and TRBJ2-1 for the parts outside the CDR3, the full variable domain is DSGVTQTPKHLITATGQRVTLRCSPRSGDLSVYWYQQSLDQGLQFLIQYYNGEERAKGNILERFSAQQFPDLHSELNLSSLELGDSALYFCASSARLARDEQFFGPGTRLTVL.

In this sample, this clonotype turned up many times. The CDR3, as DNA: TGTGCCAGCAGCTTGCGGGAGGGGGGCGCAGATACGCAGTATTTT. This codes for CASSLREGGADTQYF. The V and J genes are TRBV11-2 and TRBJ2-3, with 9 bases matching TRBD2. There are 15 residues in the CDR3. The V gene's germline CDR1 is SGHAT and CDR2 FQNNGV. The V gene end was trimmed by 3 bases and the J gene end by 4 bases; junction bases not matched to a gene: 5.